This TCR beta chain was found in a study of blood T cell repertoires in COVID-19. Clones were read by immunoSEQ multiplex PCR, and TCRdb kept only the in-frame ones, dropping some. The table has 90,000 to 150,000 clones, roughly 87% seen once. The V gene's germline CDR1 is SGHTA and CDR2 FQGTGA. V lost 2 bases and J lost 3, with 7 bases in between. CDR3 length equals 14 residues. V gene TRBV7-3 combines with J gene TRBJ2-2; D is unclear. This receptor was identified in a man older than 75 with acute or convalescent COVID-19. Sequenced sample: peripheral blood. The CDR3 coding sequence is TGTGCCAGCAGCTTAGGGCAGCACACCGGGGAGCTGTTTTTT. This translates into CASSLGQHTGELFF. Filled out from reference TRBV7-3 and TRBJ2-2, the complete variable domain reads GAGVSQTPSNKVTEKGKYVELRCDPISGHTALYWYRQSLGQGPEFLIYFQGTGAADDSGLPNDRFFAVRPEGSVSTLKIQRTERGDSAVYLCASSLGQHTGELFFGEGSRLTVL.